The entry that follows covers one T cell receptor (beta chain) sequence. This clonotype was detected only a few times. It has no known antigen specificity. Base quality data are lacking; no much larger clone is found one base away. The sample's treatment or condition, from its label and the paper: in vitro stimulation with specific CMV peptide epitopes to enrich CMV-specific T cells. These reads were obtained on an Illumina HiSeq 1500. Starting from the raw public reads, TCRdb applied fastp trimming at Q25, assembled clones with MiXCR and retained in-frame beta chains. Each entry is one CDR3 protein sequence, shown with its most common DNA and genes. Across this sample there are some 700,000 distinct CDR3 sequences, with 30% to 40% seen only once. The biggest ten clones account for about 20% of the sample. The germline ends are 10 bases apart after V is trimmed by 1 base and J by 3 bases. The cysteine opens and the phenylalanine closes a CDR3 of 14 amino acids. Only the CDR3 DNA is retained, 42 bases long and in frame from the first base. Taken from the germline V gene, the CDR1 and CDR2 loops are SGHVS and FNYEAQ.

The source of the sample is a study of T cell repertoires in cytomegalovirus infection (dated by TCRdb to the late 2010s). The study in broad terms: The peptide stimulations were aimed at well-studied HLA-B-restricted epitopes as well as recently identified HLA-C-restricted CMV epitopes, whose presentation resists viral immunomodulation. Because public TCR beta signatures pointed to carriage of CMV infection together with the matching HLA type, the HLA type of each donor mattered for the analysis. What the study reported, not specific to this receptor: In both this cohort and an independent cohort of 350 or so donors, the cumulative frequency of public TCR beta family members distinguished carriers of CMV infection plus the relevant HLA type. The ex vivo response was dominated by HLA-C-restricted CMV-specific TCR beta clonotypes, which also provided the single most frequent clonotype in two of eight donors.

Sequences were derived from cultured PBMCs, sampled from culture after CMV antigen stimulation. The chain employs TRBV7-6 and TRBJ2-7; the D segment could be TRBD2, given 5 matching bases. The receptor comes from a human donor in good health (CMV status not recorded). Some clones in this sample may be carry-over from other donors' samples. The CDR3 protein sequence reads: CASSLEGRDYEQYF. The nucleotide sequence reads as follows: TGTGCCAGCAGCTTAGAGGGTCGGGACTACGAGCAGTACTTC.